The 20 T cell receptor beta chains presented below share a single source sample, sequenced in a study of T cell repertoires in cytomegalovirus infection. TCRdb redid the calling of the reads with MiXCR, one entry per CDR3 protein. Among a few hundred thousand distinct CDR3 sequences listed, about a sixth were seen once. Sequencing was done on a sample of PBMCs. The receptors were sampled from a human donor in good health (CMV status not recorded). Some clones in this sample may be carry-over from other donors' samples.

This clonotype was seen a handful of times. J is TRBJ2-6 and V is TRBV13; possible D gene TRBD1, 6 bases. CDR1 is PRHDT, CDR2 FYEKMQ, per germline (reference sequence). The CDR3 runs 15 residues. With 2 bases removed from V and 5 bases from J, the gap between germline ends came to 10 bases. This chain's CDR3 is CASSLLQGRANVLTF. Here the CDR3 DNA reads TGTGCCAGCAGCTTATTACAGGGAAGGGCCAACGTCCTGACTTTC.

This clonotype was recorded at least ten times. The chain couples TRBV6-2 or TRBV6-3 to TRBJ2-3, with 7 bases that match TRBD1. V gave up 6 bases and J gave up 0 bases; unmatched junction bases: 6. CDR1 is MNHEY, CDR2 SVGEGT, per germline. The length of the CDR3 is 15 residues. CDR3: CASSSRDSSTDTQYF. CDR3 bases: TGTGCCAGCAGCTCACGGGACAGCAGCACAGATACGCAGTATTTT.

The CDR3 protein is CASSFFPRQFFGANVLTF. The CDR3 DNA reads as TGTGCCAGCAGTTTTTTCCCCCGACAGTTCTTTGGGGCCAACGTCCTGACTTTC. This chain joins TRBV12-3 or TRBV12-4 and TRBJ2-6, with D possibly being TRBD1 (5 bases). Trimming stripped 3 bases from V and 3 bases from J, with 18 bases between. CDR3 size: 18 residues.

There are a few counts of this clonotype. The CDR3 region is CATSRVVFTDTQYF. The CDR3 DNA follows: TGTGCCACCAGCAGAGTGGTCTTCACAGATACGCAGTATTTT. V gene TRBV15 combines with J gene TRBJ2-3; D is unresolved. V was clipped by 1 base and J by 2 bases, with 7 bases between them. Germline values: CDR1 LNHNV, CDR2 YYDKDF (reference sequence). The CDR3 extends over 14 amino acids.

This clonotype was recorded a few times. The gene calls are TRBV5-6 and TRBJ2-2; perhaps TRBD2 as D (6 bases). Germline V CDR1 and CDR2: SGHDT, YYEEEE. The CDR3 loop spans 13 amino acids. The V and J ends lost 4 bases and 6 bases respectively, with 10 bases between them. For the CDR3, the DNA is TGTGCCAGCAGCCTAAGACTAGCCGGGGAGCTGTTTTTT. Translated, it gives CASSLRLAGELFF. Looking up the rest from reference TRBV5-6 and TRBJ2-2 gives the full variable domain: DAGVTQSPTHLIKTRGQQVTLRCSPKSGHDTVSWYQQALGQGPQFIFQYYEEEERQRGNFPDRFSGHQFPNYSSELNVNALLLGDSALYLCASSLRLAGELFFGEGSRLTVL.

In this sample, this clonotype turned up a few times. One base away lies a much larger clone, so this may be a sequencing read error. The rearrangement joins TRBV11-3 to TRBJ2-1; 8 nucleotides match TRBD1. The CDR3 length is 14 residues. Germline V gene data show CDR1 as SGHNT and CDR2 as YENEEA. Germline trimming cut 4 bases from V and 12 bases from J; bases unmatched to any gene: 11. CDR3 protein: CASSSSRGRRVQFF. CDR3 nucleotides: TGTGCCAGCAGCTCATCCAGGGGGCGGCGTGTGCAGTTCTTC.

This clonotype was counted a single time. A much more abundant neighbour one base away suggests this may be a read error. This sequence joins TRBV12-3 or TRBV12-4 and TRBJ1-1; D not resolved. Deletions cut 5 bases from V and 3 bases from J, with 10 bases between. CDR3 length: 13 amino acids. The CDR3 region is CASSPQKDTEAFF. DNA of the CDR3: TGTGCCAGCAGTCCCCAGAAGGACACTGAAGCTTTCTTT.

At least ten counts were recorded for this clonotype. This chain uses TRBV7-2 with TRBJ2-3, with 11 bases lining up with TRBD2. The CDR3 length is 16 residues. CDR1 is SGHTA, CDR2 FQGNSA, per germline. The trim removed 4 bases at V and 5 bases at J, leaving 8 bases unmatched. The CDR3 sequence is CASSWRASGGQDTQYF. The CDR3 bases are TGTGCCAGCAGCTGGAGGGCTAGCGGGGGGCAAGATACGCAGTATTTT. The variable domain in full, completed from reference TRBV7-2 and TRBJ2-3, reads GAGVSQSPSNKVTEKGKDVELRCDPISGHTALYWYRQSLGQGLEFLIYFQGNSAPDKSGLPSDRFSAERTGGSVSTLTIQRTQQEDSAVYLCASSWRASGGQDTQYFGPGTRLTVL.

V and J are TRBV2 and TRBJ2-1; 7 nucleotides align to TRBD2. With V trimmed by 3 bases and J by 6 bases, 5 bases remained unmatched. CDR3 length: 14 residues. CDR1 is SNHLY and CDR2 is FYNNEI in the germline V gene. The chain's CDR3 is CASSEEGLPNEQFF. In nucleotides, the CDR3 is TGTGCCAGCAGTGAGGAGGGACTACCCAATGAGCAGTTCTTC.

The chain has TRBV20-1 and TRBJ2-1; 10 positions match TRBD2. This CDR3 is built from 15 residues. Germline CDR1 and CDR2: DFQATT and SNEGSKA (reference sequence). The junction had 9 bases not matched to a gene; V was cut back by 3 bases and J by 7 bases. For the CDR3, the DNA is TGCAGTGCTAGGAGAGGACTAGCGGTATCGAATGAGCAGTTCTTC. Protein sequence: CSARRGLAVSNEQFF.

This clonotype was counted ten times or more. The J gene is TRBJ2-1, the V gene TRBV20-1; D gene unclear. The CDR3 has 12 residues. Germline values: CDR1 DFQATT, CDR2 SNEGSKA (reference sequence). V was pared by 6 bases and J by 4 bases, with 10 bases between. CDR3 sequence: CSASNQYNEQFF. CDR3 nucleotide sequence: TGCAGTGCCAGTAATCAGTACAATGAGCAGTTCTTC.

This clonotype was seen once. The chain couples TRBV10-3 to TRBJ2-1; D is perhaps TRBD2 (5 bases). The CDR3 spans 13 residues. The V and J ends lost 6 bases and 3 bases respectively, with 9 bases between them. Germline assignment: CDR1 ENHRY and CDR2 SYGVKD. The CDR3 is CAIRWGDYNEQFF. The CDR3 region has the DNA TGTGCCATCAGATGGGGAGACTACAATGAGCAGTTCTTC.

The sample holds a few counts of this clonotype. The V gene is TRBV20-1, the J gene TRBJ2-3; 14 bases are a match to TRBD2. Germline CDR1 is DFQATT and CDR2 is SNEGSKA (reference sequence). The CDR3 loop spans 15 amino acids. Trimming removed 6 bases from V and 4 bases from J; junction bases left unmatched: 6. The CDR3 sequence is CSARLAGGPPDTQYF. DNA for the CDR3: TGCAGTGCCAGACTAGCGGGGGGGCCCCCAGATACGCAGTATTTT.

This clonotype was observed at least ten times. The chain joins TRBV7-2 to TRBJ2-7; D might be TRBD2 (5 bases). The CDR3 is made up of 15 amino acids. Trimming cost V 0 bases and J 6 bases, with 15 bases left between them. Germline V gene data show CDR1 as SGHTA and CDR2 as FQGNSA. In DNA form, the CDR3 reads TGTGCCAGCAGCTTAGCGGGAGCGATTGGAGGCGAGCAGTACTTC. Amino acids: CASSLAGAIGGEQYF. The variable domain in full, with the rest retrieved from reference TRBV7-2 and TRBJ2-7, is GAGVSQSPSNKVTEKGKDVELRCDPISGHTALYWYRQSLGQGLEFLIYFQGNSAPDKSGLPSDRFSAERTGGSVSTLTIQRTQQEDSAVYLCASSLAGAIGGEQYFGPGTRLTVT.

This clonotype was observed once. This chain uses TRBV3-1 with TRBJ1-2; 7 positions agree with TRBD1. In germline, CDR1 is LGHDT, CDR2 YNNKEL (reference sequence). V was pared by 1 base and J by 1 base, with 6 bases of the junction left unmatched. The CDR3 is 16 amino acids. In DNA, the CDR3 is TGTGCCAGCAGCCAAGTCGCGACAGGGCTTAACTATGGCTACACCTTC. It encodes CASSQVATGLNYGYTF.

This clonotype was recorded many times. This chain connects TRBV7-9 to TRBJ1-2, with D possibly being TRBD1 (6 bases). Between the trimmed V and J ends, which lost 5 bases and 6 bases, there was a span of 22 bases. The V gene's germline CDR1 is SEHNR and CDR2 FQNEAQ (reference sequence). The length of the CDR3 is 16 residues. CDR3 amino acids: CASSPVGPGALDGYTF. The CDR3, as DNA: TGTGCCAGCAGCCCCGTGGGGCCGGGGGCGCTGGATGGCTACACCTTC.

The rearrangement uses TRBV11-2 and TRBJ2-5; D assignment may be TRBD1 or TRBD2 (5 bases each). Trimming pared 5 bases from V and 3 bases from J, leaving 19 bases between. The V gene's germline CDR1 is SGHAT and CDR2 FQNNGV. CDR3 length: 16 amino acids. CDR3 residues: CASSDPPGRWEETQYF. The CDR3, as DNA: TGTGCCAGCAGCGACCCGCCGGGACGGTGGGAAGAGACCCAGTACTTC.

The chain combines TRBV24-1 with TRBJ2-4, with D perhaps matching TRBD2 (6 bases). Germline V gene sequence: CDR1 KGHDR, CDR2 SFDVKD. The V end lost 5 bases, the J end lost 8 bases, and 12 bases lay between the germline ends. This CDR3 has 13 residues. In nucleotides, the CDR3 is TGTGCCACCAGTGCCGGGGACTGGGACATTCAGTACTTC. The encoded protein is CATSAGDWDIQYF.

This clonotype was recorded at least ten times. The chain couples TRBV4-3 to TRBJ1-2; D perhaps matches TRBD1 (5 bases). This CDR3 contains 15 residues. Looked up from germline, CDR1 is LGHNA and CDR2 is YSLEER. V was shortened by 0 bases and J by 2 bases, with 10 bases between the two germline ends. This CDR3 reads CASSQDQPGNYGYTF. CDR3 in DNA: TGCGCCAGCAGCCAAGATCAACCAGGGAACTATGGCTACACCTTC.

The CDR3 loop reads CASREEGGYNEQFF. DNA of the CDR3: TGTGCCAGCAGAGAAGAGGGGGGGTACAATGAGCAGTTCTTC. The rearrangement links TRBV28 to TRBJ2-1, with a possible D match to TRBD2 (7 bases). V was pared by 6 bases and J by 4 bases, with 13 bases between. CDR1 is MDHEN, CDR2 SYDVKM, per germline. The CDR3 runs to 14 residues.